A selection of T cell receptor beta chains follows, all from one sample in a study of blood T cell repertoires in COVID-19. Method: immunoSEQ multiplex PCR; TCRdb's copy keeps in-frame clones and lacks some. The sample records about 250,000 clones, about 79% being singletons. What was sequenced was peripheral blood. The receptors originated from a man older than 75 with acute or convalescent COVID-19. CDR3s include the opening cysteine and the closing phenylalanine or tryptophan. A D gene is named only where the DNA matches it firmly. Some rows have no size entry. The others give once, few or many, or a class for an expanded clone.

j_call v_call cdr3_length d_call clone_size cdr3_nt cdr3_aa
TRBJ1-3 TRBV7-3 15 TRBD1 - TGTGCCAGCAGCCGGGACAGTGGATCTGGAAACACCATATATTTT CASSRDSGSGNTIYF
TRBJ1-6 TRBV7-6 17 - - TGTGCCAGCAGCTCCCTCCCCCCAGGGGCAGTTACTTCACCCCTCCACTTT CASSSLPPGAVTSPLHF
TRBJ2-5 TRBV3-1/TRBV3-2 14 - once TGTGCCAGCAGCCCTGCAGGTGGACAAGAGACCCAGTACTTC CASSPAGGQETQYF
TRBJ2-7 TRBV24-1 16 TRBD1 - TGTGCCACCAGTGACCCCGGGACAGGAAAACCGTACGAGCAGTACTTC CATSDPGTGKPYEQYF
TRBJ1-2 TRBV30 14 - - TGTGCCTGGACCCCGCGGCCTTATAACTATGGCTACACCTTC CAWTPRPYNYGYTF
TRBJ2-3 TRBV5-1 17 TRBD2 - TGCGCCAGCAGCGCGGGACTAGGAGGTATGGGCACAGATACGCAGTATTTT CASSAGLGGMGTDTQYF
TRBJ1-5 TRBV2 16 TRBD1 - TGTGCCAGCAGTGAAAGGGGTCAGGGGGTGAATCAGCCCCAGCATTTT CASSERGQGVNQPQHF
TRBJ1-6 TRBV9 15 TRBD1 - TGTGCCAGCAGCGCCGGGACAGGGAAGGATTCACCCCTCCACTTT CASSAGTGKDSPLHF
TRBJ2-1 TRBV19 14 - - TGTGCCAGTAGTAGAGCGGTCACCTACAATGAGCAGTTCTTC CASSRAVTYNEQFF
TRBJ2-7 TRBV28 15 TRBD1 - TGTGGCAGCGGGTCAATAGGGACAGGGGGCTACGAGCAGTACTTC CGSGSIGTGGYEQYF
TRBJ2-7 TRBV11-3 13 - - TGTGCCAGCAGCTTAGGAGGGTCCTACGAGCAGTACTTC CASSLGGSYEQYF
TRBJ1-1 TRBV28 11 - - TGTGCCATCCAGAGAAGGGGGTATGCTTTCTTT CAIQRRGYAFF
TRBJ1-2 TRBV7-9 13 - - TGTGCCAGCAGCATAGGACTTAACTATGGCTACACCTTC CASSIGLNYGYTF
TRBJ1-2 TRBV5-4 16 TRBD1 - TGTGCCAGCAGCCCGCCGCGGGACAGGGGGCCGCATGGCTACACCTTC CASSPPRDRGPHGYTF
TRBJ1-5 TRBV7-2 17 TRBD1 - TGTGCCAGCAGCCCGGGACAGGGGATTTATAGCAATCAGCCCCAGCATTTT CASSPGQGIYSNQPQHF
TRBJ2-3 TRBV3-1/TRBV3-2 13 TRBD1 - TGTGCCAGCAGCCAGACAGGGAGAGATACGCAGTATTTT CASSQTGRDTQYF
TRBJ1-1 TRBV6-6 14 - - TGTGCCAGCAGTTACTCGGCAGGGAACACTGAAGCTTTCTTT CASSYSAGNTEAFF
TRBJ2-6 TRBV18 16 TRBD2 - TGTGCCAGCTCCGGACTAGCGGTAACCGGGGCCAACGTCCTGACTTTC CASSGLAVTGANVLTF
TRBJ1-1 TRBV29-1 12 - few TGCAGCCTCGGACATCCGAACACTGAAGCTTTCTTT CSLGHPNTEAFF